A selection of T cell receptor beta chains follows, all from one sample in a study of T cells after somatic rescue of genetic block. Clones were sequenced by immunoSEQ multiplex PCR, and TCRdb holds only the in-frame ones, with some missing. Altogether about 68,000 clones are present, around 90% being singletons, with the ten largest covering approximately 2.9%. The specimen sequenced was peripheral blood mononuclear cells (PBMCs). The source is a man aged 35-49 years. Each CDR3 is given with its conserved first and last residue. D genes are given only for firm matches. Clone size is not always given. Where it is, it says once, few, many or a class for expanded clones.

d_gene	j_gene	abundance	v_gene	CDR3aa	CDR3nt
NA	TRBJ2-1	NA	TRBV27	CASSRRGTRGEQFF	TGTGCCAGCAGCCGGCGAGGGACCAGGGGTGAGCAGTTCTTC
NA	TRBJ2-3	NA	TRBV5-6	CASSSLSRTSTDTQYF	TGTGCCAGCAGCTCGCTTTCGCGTACTAGCACAGATACGCAGTATTTT
NA	TRBJ1-2	NA	TRBV19	CASSPRGQPLNGYTF	TGTGCCAGTAGTCCTAGAGGACAGCCCCTAAATGGCTACACCTTC
TRBD1	TRBJ1-4	NA	TRBV30	CAWTAGGNEKLFF	TGTGCCTGGACCGCAGGGGGTAATGAAAAACTGTTTTTT
NA	TRBJ1-1	once	TRBV5-6	CASSLVQGLTEAFF	TGTGCCAGCAGCTTGGTTCAGGGGTTGACTGAAGCTTTCTTT
NA	TRBJ1-5	once	TRBV10-2	CASSEWANQPQHF	TGCGCCAGCAGTGAATGGGCAAATCAGCCCCAGCATTTT
NA	TRBJ2-7	NA	TRBV15	CATSRDQLGRLTGEQYF	TGTGCCACCAGCAGAGATCAGTTGGGACGGCTGACTGGAGAGCAGTACTTC
TRBD1	TRBJ2-7	NA	TRBV10-1	CASSEDGTAYEQYF	TGCGCCAGCAGTGAGGACGGGACAGCCTACGAGCAGTACTTC
TRBD1	TRBJ2-7	NA	TRBV27	CASSSQGQGPYEQYF	TGTGCCAGCAGTTCCCAGGGACAGGGACCCTACGAGCAGTACTTC
NA	TRBJ1-2	NA	TRBV30	CAWGLVERLPSRTF	TGTGCCTGGGGCCTGGTGGAACGACTCCCTAGTCGCACCTTC
NA	TRBJ1-6	NA	TRBV2	CASSERQGNSPLHF	TGTGCCAGCAGTGAACGGCAGGGTAATTCACCCCTCCACTTT
NA	TRBJ2-1	NA	TRBV2	CASSGTVYSSYNEQFF	TGTGCCAGCAGTGGAACGGTGTACAGCTCCTACAATGAGCAGTTCTTC
TRBD2	TRBJ2-1	NA	TRBV5-1	CASSGTSGYNEQFF	TGCGCCAGCAGTGGGACTAGCGGTTACAATGAGCAGTTCTTC
TRBD1	TRBJ2-6	NA	TRBV19	CASSIRDSLSGANVLTF	TGTGCCAGTAGTATTAGGGACAGTCTCTCTGGGGCCAACGTCCTGACTTTC
NA	TRBJ2-5	NA	TRBV27	CASSLDQETQYF	TGTGCCAGCAGTTTAGACCAAGAGACCCAGTACTTC
TRBD2	TRBJ2-5	NA	TRBV6-6	CASRRTSGGPAAQYF	TGTGCCAGCAGACGGACTAGCGGGGGGCCGGCGGCCCAGTACTTC
NA	TRBJ2-4	once	TRBV12-5	CASGTEQRAKNIQYF	TGTGCTAGTGGCACCGAACAGAGAGCCAAAAACATTCAGTACTTC
TRBD2	TRBJ2-7	NA	TRBV7-2	CASSLSTSGSWEQYF	TGTGCCAGCAGCTTGTCGACTAGCGGGAGTTGGGAGCAGTACTTC
NA	TRBJ2-1	NA	TRBV11-2	CASRPLATVQYNEQFF	TGTGCCAGCAGACCGCTAGCGACAGTACAGTACAATGAGCAGTTCTTC
NA	TRBJ1-3	NA	TRBV6-5	CASSYSEESGNTIYF	TGTGCCAGCAGTTACTCAGAGGAATCTGGAAACACCATATATTTT
TRBD1	TRBJ1-2	NA	TRBV5-1	CASSLWGQGAEANYGYTF	TGCGCCAGCAGCTTGTGGGGACAGGGGGCAGAAGCTAACTATGGCTACACCTTC
TRBD1	TRBJ1-1	NA	TRBV9	CASSVAPGTATEAFF	TGTGCCAGCAGCGTAGCTCCCGGGACAGCCACTGAAGCTTTCTTT
NA	TRBJ1-1	NA	TRBV11-1	CASSSRLFPTEAFF	TGTGCCAGCAGCTCAAGACTCTTTCCCACTGAAGCTTTCTTT
TRBD2	TRBJ2-3	once	TRBV5-4	CAAGGPEDTQYF	TGTGCCGCGGGAGGGCCCGAAGATACGCAGTATTTT
NA	TRBJ1-6	NA	TRBV6-1	CASRDYGVYNSPLHF	TGTGCCAGCAGGGACTATGGGGTGTATAATTCACCCCTCCACTTT
NA	TRBJ2-7	NA	TRBV5-6	CASSRGQGLAGTAEQYF	TGTGCCAGCAGCCGGGGGCAGGGACTGGCGGGGACCGCTGAGCAGTACTTC
NA	TRBJ2-1	NA	TRBV30	CACSPNYNEQFF	TGCGCCTGCAGTCCAAATTACAATGAGCAGTTCTTC
TRBD1	TRBJ1-2	NA	TRBV5-6	CASTHDRGPYGYTF	TGTGCCAGCACCCATGACAGGGGACCCTATGGCTACACCTTC
TRBD2	TRBJ2-1	NA	TRBV28	CASSFLTSGSMNEQFF	TGTGCCAGCAGTTTTCTGACTAGCGGGAGCATGAATGAGCAGTTCTTC
NA	TRBJ2-7	NA	TRBV27	CASSLGGPADYEQYF	TGTGCCAGCAGTTTAGGGGGGCCGGCAGATTACGAGCAGTACTTC
TRBD2	TRBJ2-7	NA	TRBV25-1	CASSDKREGPKTYEQYF	TGTGCCAGCAGTGATAAGCGGGAGGGCCCTAAGACCTACGAGCAGTACTTC
TRBD1	TRBJ1-4	once	TRBV18	CASSPQGQGGEKLFF	TGTGCCAGCTCACCACAGGGCCAGGGGGGCGAAAAACTGTTTTTT
NA	TRBJ2-2	NA	TRBV9	CASSLGGRRTGELFF	TGTGCCAGCTCCCTGGGGGGGCGCCGAACCGGGGAGCTGTTTTTT
NA	TRBJ2-3	NA	TRBV19	CASNVNLAAADTQYF	TGTGCCAGTAATGTCAACTTAGCGGCGGCAGATACGCAGTATTTT
NA	TRBJ2-1	NA	TRBV2	CASMAVVDNEQFF	TGTGCCAGCATGGCAGTAGTTGACAATGAGCAGTTCTTC
NA	TRBJ1-6	NA	TRBV7-9	CASSEGRNNSPLHF	TGTGCCAGCAGTGAGGGACGCAATAATTCACCCCTCCACTTT
NA	TRBJ2-2	NA	TRBV6-5	CASSYSGTGVPGELFF	TGTGCCAGCAGTTACAGTGGGACGGGGGTCCCCGGGGAGCTGTTTTTT
TRBD2	TRBJ2-7	NA	TRBV27	CASSLGTRSHEQYF	TGTGCCAGCAGTTTAGGGACTAGATCCCACGAGCAGTACTTC
NA	TRBJ2-2	NA	TRBV5-1	CASSSAGINTGELFF	TGCGCCAGCAGCTCCGCGGGGATTAACACCGGGGAGCTGTTTTTT
TRBD1	TRBJ1-6	NA	TRBV7-9	CASSLPGQGVGSPLHF	TGTGCCAGCAGTTTACCGGGACAGGGGGTTGGATCACCCCTCCACTTT
TRBD1	TRBJ1-1	NA	TRBV5-4	CASSQDRVPTPPF	TGTGCCAGCAGCCAGGACAGGGTTCCTACTCCGCCTTTT
NA	TRBJ1-3	NA	TRBV30	CAWSVWYRGAGNTIYF	TGTGCCTGGAGTGTGTGGTACCGAGGCGCTGGAAACACCATATATTTT
NA	TRBJ2-7	once	TRBV10-3	CAISESGGPSYEQYF	TGTGCCATCAGTGAATCAGGAGGACCTTCCTACGAGCAGTACTTC
NA	TRBJ2-5	NA	TRBV7-2	CASSPPGGGAETQYF	TGTGCCAGCAGCCCGCCAGGGGGGGGCGCAGAGACCCAGTACTTC
NA	TRBJ2-3	NA	TRBV10-3	CAISESPGLGADTQYF	TGTGCCATCAGTGAGTCCCCAGGGTTGGGGGCAGATACGCAGTATTTT
NA	TRBJ2-7	NA	TRBV11-2	CASSLDRTTYEQYF	TGTGCCAGCAGCTTAGATCGGACTACCTACGAGCAGTACTTC
NA	TRBJ1-1	NA	TRBV28	CASSLYNWGGFGSEAFF	TGTGCCAGCAGTTTGTATAATTGGGGGGGCTTCGGCTCTGAAGCTTTCTTT
TRBD2	TRBJ2-1	NA	TRBV5-4	CASSLAGLAGPRPYNEQFF	TGTGCCAGCAGCTTGGCGGGGCTAGCGGGGCCCCGTCCCTACAATGAGCAGTTCTTC
TRBD1	TRBJ1-6	NA	TRBV15	CATSRVGTGISYNSPLHF	TGTGCCACCAGCAGAGTTGGGACAGGGATTTCCTATAATTCACCCCTCCACTTT
NA	TRBJ2-1	once	TRBV19	CASTNRRRSSYNEQFF	TGTGCCAGTACCAATCGTAGGCGGAGCTCCTACAATGAGCAGTTCTTC
NA	TRBJ1-2	NA	TRBV6-1	CASSPEVGSNYGYTF	TGTGCCAGCAGTCCCGAGGTCGGGTCTAACTATGGCTACACCTTC
TRBD1	TRBJ1-1	NA	TRBV6-1	CASSAPGQGALGDTEAFF	TGTGCCAGCAGTGCACCGGGACAGGGGGCGCTTGGGGACACTGAAGCTTTCTTT
NA	TRBJ1-2	NA	TRBV10-2	CASREGGQMDYGYTF	TGCGCCAGCAGAGAGGGGGGGCAAATGGACTATGGCTACACCTTC
NA	TRBJ1-1	NA	TRBV19	CASSEGVTEAFF	TGTGCCAGTAGTGAGGGGGTCACTGAAGCTTTCTTT